A single sample gave rise to the 17 T cell receptor beta chains below, sequenced in a study of blood T cell repertoires in COVID-19. Generated by immunoSEQ multiplex PCR, the TCRdb table keeps only in-frame clones and is missing some. The sample carries 200,000 or so clones, roughly 80% recorded once. Source material: PBMCs or T cells enriched from blood (not recorded which). The receptors shown here come from a woman between 45 and 60 years old who had been exposed to COVID-19.

The chain has TRBV5-8 and TRBJ1-2; a possible D gene is TRBD1 (6 bases). Trimming left V 0 bases short and J 1 base short, with 13 bases between. Germline CDR1 and CDR2: SGHTS and YDEGEE. The CDR3 runs 16 residues. The CDR3 sequence is CASSLEKGGVNYGYTF. The DNA of the CDR3 is TGTGCCAGCAGCTTGGAAAAGGGGGGGGTTAACTATGGCTACACCTTC.

The J gene is TRBJ2-1, the V gene TRBV7-9; TRBD2 matches at 7 bases. CDR1 is SEHNR and CDR2 is FQNEAQ in the germline V gene (reference sequence). The trim removed 1 base at V and 8 bases at J, leaving 2 bases unmatched. The CDR3 is 13 amino acids. The CDR3 bases are TGTGCCAGCAGCTTAGGAGGGAGGGATGAGCAGTTCTTC. Protein: CASSLGGRDEQFF.

This clone came up a few times. The V gene is TRBV28, the J gene TRBJ1-1; weak D call: TRBD1 (6 bases). CDR3 length equals 13 residues. V was cut by 4 bases and J by 8 bases, with 14 bases left in between. Germline values: CDR1 MDHEN, CDR2 SYDVKM. CDR3 bases: TGTGCCAGCAGTTACCCCGGGACACAAGAAGCTTTCTTT. This translates into CASSYPGTQEAFF.

This clone was counted only a few times. CDR3 loop: CASSEGPGIYGYTF. In DNA, the CDR3 is TGTGCCAGCAGTGAAGGGCCGGGGATCTATGGCTACACCTTC. The chain uses TRBV6-1 and TRBJ1-2; D unresolved. The CDR3 contains 14 residues. CDR1 and CDR2 from the germline V gene are MNHNS and SASEGT. V lost 1 base, J lost 4 bases, and 10 bases lay in between.

The gene calls are TRBV9 and TRBJ1-1, with TRBD1 identical over 7 bases. V trimming: 3 bases; J trimming: 2 bases; junction bases outside the gene matches: 7. Germline V gene data show CDR1 as SGDLS and CDR2 as YYNGEE. The CDR3 contains 15 residues. DNA for the CDR3: TGTGCCAGCAGCGGTGGAGGGGGCCCAAACACTGAAGCTTTCTTT. It specifies CASSGGGGPNTEAFF.

The chain joins TRBV20-1 to TRBJ2-1; 9 nucleotides align to TRBD1. CDR1 is DFQATT, CDR2 SNEGSKA, per germline (reference sequence). Trimming at V came to 3 bases and at J to 15 bases, leaving 12 bases not matched to a gene. The CDR3 extends over 13 amino acids. The CDR3 is CSASLDRGPRGFF. For the CDR3, the DNA is TGCAGTGCTAGTCTGGACAGGGGCCCCCGAGGGTTCTTC.

The chain recombines TRBV7-9 with TRBJ2-5; 7 bases map to TRBD2. Germline V gene sequence: CDR1 SEHNR, CDR2 FQNEAQ (reference sequence). J lost 1 base, V lost 5 bases, and 10 bases had no gene match. This CDR3 has 16 amino acids. The CDR3 sequence: CASSPGGRPFQETQYF. DNA of the CDR3: TGTGCCAGCAGCCCGGGAGGTAGGCCCTTCCAAGAGACCCAGTACTTC.

This clone was counted between two and nine times. V usage is TRBV29-1 and J usage is TRBJ1-1, with D perhaps matching TRBD1 (6 bases). This CDR3 is 13 amino acids long. Germline CDR1 is SQVTM and CDR2 is ANQGSEA. V was clipped by 1 base and J by 4 bases, with 10 bases between them. This CDR3 is CSVEVVQGTEAFF. CDR3 DNA sequence: TGCAGCGTTGAAGTAGTACAGGGCACTGAAGCTTTCTTT. Complete variable domain (other parts from reference TRBV29-1 and TRBJ1-1): SAVISQKPSRDICQRGTSLTIQCQVDSQVTMMFWYRQQPGQSLTLIATANQGSEATYESGFVIDKFPISRPNLTFSTLTVSNMSPEDSSIYLCSVEVVQGTEAFFGQGTRLTVV.

The chain has TRBV2 and TRBJ1-2; D gene uncertain. There are 16 residues in the CDR3. V was cut by 2 bases and J by 3 bases, with 16 bases left in between. Germline lookup yields CDR1 SNHLY and CDR2 FYNNEI. CDR3 protein: CASSEREGPRHYGYTF. As DNA, the CDR3 is TGTGCCAGCAGTGAAAGGGAGGGCCCCCGCCACTATGGCTACACCTTC.

This chain connects TRBV10-3 to TRBJ2-6; D remains unclear. This CDR3 region has 14 residues. Trimming pared 6 bases from V and 1 base from J, leaving 7 bases between. The germline V gene has CDR1 ENHRY and CDR2 SYGVKD. CDR3 amino acids: CAIREPSGANVLTF. CDR3 sequence (DNA): TGTGCCATCAGAGAGCCTTCTGGGGCCAACGTCCTGACTTTC.

The gene calls are TRBV9 and TRBJ2-7; no clear D. The CDR3 is 13 residues long. CDR1 SGDLS and CDR2 YYNGEE come from the germline V gene. V gave up 0 bases and J gave up 6 bases, with 10 bases separating them. DNA of the CDR3: TGTGCCAGCAGCGTAGATGGAGTGAGCGAGCAGTACTTC. Translation: CASSVDGVSEQYF.

The chain joins TRBV6-6 to TRBJ1-5, with D perhaps matching TRBD1 (5 bases). Germline CDR1 reads MNHNY; CDR2 reads SVGAGI (reference sequence). This CDR3 spans 14 amino acids. Trimming took off 0 bases at V and 7 bases at J, with 10 bases between the two ends. The CDR3, as DNA: TGTGCCAGCAGTTACTCAGGGGTGGACCAGCCCCAGCATTTT. Residues: CASSYSGVDQPQHF.

This clone turned up a few times. The rearrangement links TRBV28 to TRBJ2-7; 7 nucleotides agree with TRBD2. This CDR3 has 15 amino acids. Germline loops: CDR1 MDHEN, CDR2 SYDVKM. The V gene end was trimmed by 6 bases and the J gene end by 3 bases; junction bases not matched to a gene: 11. CDR3 region: CASRGVEAGSYEQYF. CDR3 coding DNA: TGTGCCAGCAGGGGGGTAGAAGCGGGGAGCTACGAGCAGTACTTC.

The chain combines TRBV5-8 with TRBJ1-3; D not resolved. The CDR3 consists of 14 residues. V lost 4 bases, J lost 4 bases, and 12 bases lay in between. Per the germline V gene, CDR1 is SGHTS and CDR2 is YDEGEE. CDR3: CASSLGWVGNTIYF. The CDR3 DNA sequence: TGTGCCAGCAGCCTAGGATGGGTGGGAAACACCATATATTTT.

This sequence joins TRBV5-1 and TRBJ2-1, with 11 bases fitting TRBD2. The CDR3 is 17 residues long. Germline assignment: CDR1 SGHRS and CDR2 YFSETQ. After removal of 1 base from V and 1 base from J, the junction contained 4 bases not matched to a gene. CDR3 sequence (DNA): TGCGCCAGCAGCTTGTTAGCTAGCGGGGGGTCCTACAATGAGCAGTTCTTC. It is translated as CASSLLASGGSYNEQFF.

The chain is built from TRBV5-1 and TRBJ1-1; perhaps TRBD1 as D (6 bases). The CDR3 runs 13 residues. Trimming cost V 6 bases and J 8 bases, with 17 bases left between them. Per the germline V gene, CDR1 is SGHRS and CDR2 is YFSETQ. CDR3 loop: CASTQGGQGEAFF. CDR3 bases: TGCGCCAGCACCCAAGGAGGCCAGGGGGAAGCTTTCTTT.

The rearrangement joins TRBV5-6 to TRBJ1-3; D is unclear. CDR3 length: 16 residues. Germline V gene sequence: CDR1 SGHDT, CDR2 YYEEEE. Trimming removed 4 bases from V and 4 bases from J, with 18 bases in between. The DNA of the CDR3 is TGTGCCAGCAGCCCTAGAGGGAGGAGAGGGGGAAACACCATATATTTT. This translates into CASSPRGRRGGNTIYF.